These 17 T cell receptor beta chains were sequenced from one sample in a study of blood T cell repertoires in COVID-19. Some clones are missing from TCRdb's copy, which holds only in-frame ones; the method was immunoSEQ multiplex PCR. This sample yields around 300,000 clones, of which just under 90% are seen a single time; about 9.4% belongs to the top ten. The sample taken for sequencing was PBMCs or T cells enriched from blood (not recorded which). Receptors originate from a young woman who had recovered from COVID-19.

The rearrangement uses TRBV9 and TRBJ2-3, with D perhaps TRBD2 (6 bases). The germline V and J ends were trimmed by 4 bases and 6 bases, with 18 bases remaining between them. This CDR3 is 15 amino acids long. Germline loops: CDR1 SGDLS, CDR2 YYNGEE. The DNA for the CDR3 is TGTGCCAGCAGCCCAAGCGGACGGGAGTTCGATACGCAGTATTTT. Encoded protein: CASSPSGREFDTQYF.

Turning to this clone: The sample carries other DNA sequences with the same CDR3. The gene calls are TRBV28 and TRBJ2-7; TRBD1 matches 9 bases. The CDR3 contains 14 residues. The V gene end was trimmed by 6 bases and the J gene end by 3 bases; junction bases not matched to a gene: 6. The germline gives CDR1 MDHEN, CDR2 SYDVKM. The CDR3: CASRIGQGLYEQYF. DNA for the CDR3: TGTGCCAGCAGAATCGGACAGGGGCTCTACGAGCAGTACTTC. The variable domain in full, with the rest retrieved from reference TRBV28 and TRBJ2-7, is DVKVTQSSRYLVKRTGEKVFLECVQDMDHENMFWYRQDPGLGLRLIYFSYDVKMKEKGDIPEGYSVSREKKERFSLILESASTNQTSMYLCASRIGQGLYEQYFGPGTRLTVT.

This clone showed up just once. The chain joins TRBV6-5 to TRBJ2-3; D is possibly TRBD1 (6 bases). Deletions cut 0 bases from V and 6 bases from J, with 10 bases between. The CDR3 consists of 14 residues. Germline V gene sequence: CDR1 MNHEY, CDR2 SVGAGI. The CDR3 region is CASSYSSRGDTQYF. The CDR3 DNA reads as TGTGCCAGCAGTTACTCATCGAGGGGGGATACGCAGTATTTT.

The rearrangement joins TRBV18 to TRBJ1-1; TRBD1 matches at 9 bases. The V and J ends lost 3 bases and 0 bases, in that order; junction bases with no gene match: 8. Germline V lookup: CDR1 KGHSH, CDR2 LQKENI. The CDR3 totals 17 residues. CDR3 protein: CASSPLGQGFMNTEAFF. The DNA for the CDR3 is TGTGCCAGCTCACCCTTGGGACAGGGTTTTATGAACACTGAAGCTTTCTTT.

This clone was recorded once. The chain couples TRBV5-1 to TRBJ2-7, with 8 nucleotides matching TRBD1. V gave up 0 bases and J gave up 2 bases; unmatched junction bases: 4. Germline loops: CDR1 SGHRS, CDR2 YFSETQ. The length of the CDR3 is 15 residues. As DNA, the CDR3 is TGCGCCAGCAGCTTGGACGGACAGGGAACCTACGAGCAGTACTTC. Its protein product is CASSLDGQGTYEQYF.

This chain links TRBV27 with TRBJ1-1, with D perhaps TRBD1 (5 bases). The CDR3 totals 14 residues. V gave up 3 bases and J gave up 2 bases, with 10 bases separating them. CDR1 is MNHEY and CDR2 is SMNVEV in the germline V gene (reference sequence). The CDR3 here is CASSFQGFNTEAFF. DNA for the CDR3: TGTGCCAGCAGTTTTCAGGGTTTTAACACTGAAGCTTTCTTT.

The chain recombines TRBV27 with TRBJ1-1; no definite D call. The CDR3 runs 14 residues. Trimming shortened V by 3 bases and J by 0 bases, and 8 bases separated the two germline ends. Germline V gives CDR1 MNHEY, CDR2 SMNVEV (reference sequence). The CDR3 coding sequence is TGTGCCAGCAGTTTCGGGGATATGAACACTGAAGCTTTCTTT. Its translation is CASSFGDMNTEAFF.

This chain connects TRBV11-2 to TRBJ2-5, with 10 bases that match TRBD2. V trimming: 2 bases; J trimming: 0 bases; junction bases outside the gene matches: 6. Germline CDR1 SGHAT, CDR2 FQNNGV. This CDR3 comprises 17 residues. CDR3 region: CASSLSSGLADQETQYF. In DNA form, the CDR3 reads TGTGCCAGCAGCTTAAGTTCCGGACTAGCGGACCAAGAGACCCAGTACTTC.

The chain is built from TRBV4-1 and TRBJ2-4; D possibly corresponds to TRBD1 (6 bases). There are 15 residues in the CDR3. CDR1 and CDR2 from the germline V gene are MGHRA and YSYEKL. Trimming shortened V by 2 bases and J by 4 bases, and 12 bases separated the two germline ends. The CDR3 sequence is CASSQTWTDKNIQYF. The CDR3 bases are TGCGCCAGCAGCCAAACGTGGACAGATAAAAACATTCAGTACTTC.

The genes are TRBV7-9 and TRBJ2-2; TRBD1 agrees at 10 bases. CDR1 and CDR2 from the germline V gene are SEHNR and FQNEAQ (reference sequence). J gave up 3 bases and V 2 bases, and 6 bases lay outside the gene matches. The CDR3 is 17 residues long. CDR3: CASSLPTGGAYTGELFF. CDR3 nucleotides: TGTGCCAGCAGCTTACCGACAGGGGGCGCGTACACCGGGGAGCTGTTTTTT.

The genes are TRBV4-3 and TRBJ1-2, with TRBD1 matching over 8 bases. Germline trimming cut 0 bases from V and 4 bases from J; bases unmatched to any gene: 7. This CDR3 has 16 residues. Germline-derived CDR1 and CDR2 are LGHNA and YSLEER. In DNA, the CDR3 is TGCGCCAGCAGCCAAGATTTGGCAGGGGGCACCTATGGCTACACCTTC. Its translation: CASSQDLAGGTYGYTF.

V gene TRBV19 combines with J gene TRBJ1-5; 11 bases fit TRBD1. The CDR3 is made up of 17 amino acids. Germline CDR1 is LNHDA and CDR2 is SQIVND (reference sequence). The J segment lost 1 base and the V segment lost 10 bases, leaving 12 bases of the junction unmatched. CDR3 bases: TGTGCCACCTGGGACAGGGGGGGCCATATAAGCAATCAGCCCCAGCATTTT. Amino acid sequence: CATWDRGGHISNQPQHF.

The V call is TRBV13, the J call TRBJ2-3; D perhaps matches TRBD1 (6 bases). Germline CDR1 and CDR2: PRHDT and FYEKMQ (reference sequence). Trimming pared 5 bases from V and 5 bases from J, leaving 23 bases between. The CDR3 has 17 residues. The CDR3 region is CASSRYHPTAGVDTQYF. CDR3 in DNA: TGTGCCAGCAGCCGTTACCACCCCACCGCAGGGGTAGATACGCAGTATTTT. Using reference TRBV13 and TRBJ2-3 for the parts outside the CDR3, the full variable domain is AAGVIQSPRHLIKEKRETATLKCYPIPRHDTVYWYQQGPGQDPQFLISFYEKMQSDKGSIPDRFSAQQFSDYHSELNMSSLELGDSALYFCASSRYHPTAGVDTQYFGPGTRLTVL.

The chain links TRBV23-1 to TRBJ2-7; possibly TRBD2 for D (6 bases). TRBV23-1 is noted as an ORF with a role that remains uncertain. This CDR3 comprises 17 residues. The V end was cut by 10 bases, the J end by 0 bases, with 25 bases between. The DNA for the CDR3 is TGCGCCACCGACTGCGGTGGCGGGAACCCCAGCTCCTACGAGCAGTACTTC. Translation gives CATDCGGGNPSSYEQYF.

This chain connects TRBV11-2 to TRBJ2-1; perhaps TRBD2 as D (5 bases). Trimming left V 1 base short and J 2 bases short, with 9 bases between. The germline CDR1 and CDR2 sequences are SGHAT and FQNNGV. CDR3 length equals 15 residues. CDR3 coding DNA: TGTGCCAGCAGCTTAGTCGAGGGCCCCTACAATGAGCAGTTCTTC. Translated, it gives CASSLVEGPYNEQFF.

The CDR3 DNA sequence: TGTGCCAGCCTCCAGTCCAGGGGAACAATGAACACTGAAGCTTTCTTT. Amino acids: CASLQSRGTMNTEAFF. The rearrangement joins TRBV2 to TRBJ1-1; tentative D call: TRBD1 (6 bases). CDR3 length equals 16 residues. Germline values: CDR1 SNHLY, CDR2 FYNNEI. V was clipped by 8 bases and J by 0 bases, with 19 bases between them.

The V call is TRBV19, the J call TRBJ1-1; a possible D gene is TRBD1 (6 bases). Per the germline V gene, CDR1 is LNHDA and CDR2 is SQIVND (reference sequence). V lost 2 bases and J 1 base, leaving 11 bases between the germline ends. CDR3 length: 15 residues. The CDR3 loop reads CASSIFGQPNTEAFF. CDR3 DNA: TGTGCCAGTAGTATATTCGGACAGCCGAACACTGAAGCTTTCTTT.